In its sample, the clone carrying this T cell receptor (delta chain) was seen a few times. This DNA's translation and the protein TCRdb lists, from a much larger clone, do not match at residue 7, likely due to a read error; the protein shown is translated from the DNA. The sample belongs to a study of gamma-delta chains in newborns, infants, children. In the study overall: Microbial exposure reportedly drives polyclonal innate γδ T cell expansion after birth.

From germline, CDR1 is GEAIGNYY and CDR2 EKD. V was trimmed by 2 bases and J by 0 bases, leaving 13 bases between them. This CDR3 has 18 amino acids. TCRdb processed the reads again with the CATT caller. The data hold roughly 14,000 delta-chain clones, with 7.3% observed a single time. The chain joins TRDV2 to TRDJ3; D unresolved. This clonotype originated in a child who was a newborn, infant or young child, either healthy, febrile or measles-vaccinated (not recorded which). Material for sequencing was blood. CDR3 region: CACDILRESSWDTRQMFF. The CDR3 region has the DNA TGTGCCTGTGACATACTGAGGGAGAGCTCCTGGGACACCCGACAGATGTTTTTC.